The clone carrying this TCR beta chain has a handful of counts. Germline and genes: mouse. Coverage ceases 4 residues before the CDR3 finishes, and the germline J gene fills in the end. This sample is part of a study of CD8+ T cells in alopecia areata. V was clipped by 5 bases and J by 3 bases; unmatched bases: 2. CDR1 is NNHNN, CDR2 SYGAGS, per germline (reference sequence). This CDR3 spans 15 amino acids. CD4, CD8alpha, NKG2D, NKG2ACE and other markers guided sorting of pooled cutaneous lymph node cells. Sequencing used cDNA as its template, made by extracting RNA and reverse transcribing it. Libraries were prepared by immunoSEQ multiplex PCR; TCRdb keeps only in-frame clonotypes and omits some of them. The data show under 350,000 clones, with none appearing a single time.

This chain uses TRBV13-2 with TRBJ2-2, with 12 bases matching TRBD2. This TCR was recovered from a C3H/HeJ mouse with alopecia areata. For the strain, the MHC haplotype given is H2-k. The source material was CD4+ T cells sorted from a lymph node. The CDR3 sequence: CASGTGGADTGQLYF. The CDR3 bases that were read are TGTGCCAGCGGGACTGGGGGGGCGGACACCGGG.